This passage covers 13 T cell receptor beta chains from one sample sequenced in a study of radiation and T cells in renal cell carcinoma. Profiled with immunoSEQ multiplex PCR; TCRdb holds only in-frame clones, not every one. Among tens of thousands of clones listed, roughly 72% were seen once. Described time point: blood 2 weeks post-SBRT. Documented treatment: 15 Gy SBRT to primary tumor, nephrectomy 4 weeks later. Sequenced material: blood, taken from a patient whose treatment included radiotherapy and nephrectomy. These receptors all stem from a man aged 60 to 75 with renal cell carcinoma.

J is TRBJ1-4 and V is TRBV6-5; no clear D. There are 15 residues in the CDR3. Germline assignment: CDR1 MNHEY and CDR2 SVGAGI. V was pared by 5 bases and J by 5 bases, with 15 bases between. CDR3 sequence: CASSASGRGNEKLFF. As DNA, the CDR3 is TGTGCCAGCAGTGCCTCGGGGAGAGGGAATGAAAAACTGTTTTTT.

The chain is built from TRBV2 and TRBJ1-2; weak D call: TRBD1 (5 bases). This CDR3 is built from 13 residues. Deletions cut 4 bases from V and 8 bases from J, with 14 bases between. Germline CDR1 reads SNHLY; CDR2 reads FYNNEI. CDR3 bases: TGTGCCAGCAGTGCTCCGGGGCTAGGAGGCTACACCTTC. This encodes CASSAPGLGGYTF.

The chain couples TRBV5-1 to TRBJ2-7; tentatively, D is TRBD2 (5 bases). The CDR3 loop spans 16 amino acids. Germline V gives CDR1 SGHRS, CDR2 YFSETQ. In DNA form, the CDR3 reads TGCGCCAGCAGTTTGGTAGCTAGCTGGGTAGATTACGAGCAGTACGTC. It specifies CASSLVASWVDYEQYV.

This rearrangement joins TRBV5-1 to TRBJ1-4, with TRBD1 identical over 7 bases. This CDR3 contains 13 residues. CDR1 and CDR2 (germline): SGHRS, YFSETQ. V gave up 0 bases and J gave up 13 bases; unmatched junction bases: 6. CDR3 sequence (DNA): TGCGCCAGCAGCTTGGCCCCACGACAGGGACTGTTTTTT. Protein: CASSLAPRQGLFF.

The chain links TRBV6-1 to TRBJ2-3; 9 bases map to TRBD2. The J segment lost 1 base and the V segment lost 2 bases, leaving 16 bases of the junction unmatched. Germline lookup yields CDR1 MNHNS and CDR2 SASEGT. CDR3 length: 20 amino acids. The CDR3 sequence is CASSESLLNLAGEGTDTQYF. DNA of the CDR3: TGTGCCAGCAGTGAATCACTGCTAAACTTAGCGGGAGAGGGCACAGATACGCAGTATTTT.

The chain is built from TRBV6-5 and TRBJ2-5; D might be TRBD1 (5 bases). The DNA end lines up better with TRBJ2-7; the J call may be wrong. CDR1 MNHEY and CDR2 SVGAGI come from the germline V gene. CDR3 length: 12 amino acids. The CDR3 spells CASISSGHEQYF. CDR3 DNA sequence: TGTGCCAGCATCTCGTCAGGGCACGAGCAGTACTTC.

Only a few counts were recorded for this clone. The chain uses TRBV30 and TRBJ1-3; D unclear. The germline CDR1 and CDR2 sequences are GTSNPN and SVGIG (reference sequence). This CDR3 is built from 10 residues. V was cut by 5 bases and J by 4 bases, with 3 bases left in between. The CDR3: CAWGGNTIYF. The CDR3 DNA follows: TGTGCCTGGGGCGGAAACACCATATATTTT.

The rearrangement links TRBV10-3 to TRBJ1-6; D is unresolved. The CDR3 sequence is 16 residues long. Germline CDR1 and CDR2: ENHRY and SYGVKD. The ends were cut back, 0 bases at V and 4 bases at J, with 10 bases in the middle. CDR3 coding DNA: TGTGCCATCAGTGAGTCGGACCCCCAATATAATTCACCCCTCCACTTT. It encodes CAISESDPQYNSPLHF.

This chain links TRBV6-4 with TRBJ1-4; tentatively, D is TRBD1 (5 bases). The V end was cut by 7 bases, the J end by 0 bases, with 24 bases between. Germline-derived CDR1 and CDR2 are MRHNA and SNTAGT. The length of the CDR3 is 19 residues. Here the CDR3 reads CASNSPGFAGMATNEKLFF. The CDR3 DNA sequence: TGTGCCAGCAACTCCCCAGGGTTTGCGGGGATGGCAACTAATGAAAAACTGTTTTTT.

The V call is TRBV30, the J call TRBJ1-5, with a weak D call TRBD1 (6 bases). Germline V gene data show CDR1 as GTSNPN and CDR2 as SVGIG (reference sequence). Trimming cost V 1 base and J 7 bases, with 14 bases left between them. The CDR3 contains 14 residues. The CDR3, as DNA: TGTGCCTGGAGTGAAGGACGGGGGGGCCAGCCCCAGCATTTT. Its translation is CAWSEGRGGQPQHF.

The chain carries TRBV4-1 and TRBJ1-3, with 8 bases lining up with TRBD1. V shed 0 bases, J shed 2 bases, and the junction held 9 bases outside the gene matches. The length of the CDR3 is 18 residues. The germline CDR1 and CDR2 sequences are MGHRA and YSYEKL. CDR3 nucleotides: TGCGCCAGCAGCCAAGAGAGGTCGCAGGGGGCCCCTGGAAACACCATATATTTT. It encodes CASSQERSQGAPGNTIYF.

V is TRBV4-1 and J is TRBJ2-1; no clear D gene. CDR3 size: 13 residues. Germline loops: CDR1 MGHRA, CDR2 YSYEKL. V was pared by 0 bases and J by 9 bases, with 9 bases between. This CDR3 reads CASSQDKDTEQFF. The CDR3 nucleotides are TGCGCCAGCAGCCAAGATAAAGATACTGAGCAGTTCTTC.

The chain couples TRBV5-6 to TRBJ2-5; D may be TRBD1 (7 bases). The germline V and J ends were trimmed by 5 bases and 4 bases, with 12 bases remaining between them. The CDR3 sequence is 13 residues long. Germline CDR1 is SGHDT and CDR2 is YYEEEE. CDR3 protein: CASREGARETQYF. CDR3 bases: TGTGCCAGCAGGGAGGGGGCTAGAGAGACCCAGTACTTC.